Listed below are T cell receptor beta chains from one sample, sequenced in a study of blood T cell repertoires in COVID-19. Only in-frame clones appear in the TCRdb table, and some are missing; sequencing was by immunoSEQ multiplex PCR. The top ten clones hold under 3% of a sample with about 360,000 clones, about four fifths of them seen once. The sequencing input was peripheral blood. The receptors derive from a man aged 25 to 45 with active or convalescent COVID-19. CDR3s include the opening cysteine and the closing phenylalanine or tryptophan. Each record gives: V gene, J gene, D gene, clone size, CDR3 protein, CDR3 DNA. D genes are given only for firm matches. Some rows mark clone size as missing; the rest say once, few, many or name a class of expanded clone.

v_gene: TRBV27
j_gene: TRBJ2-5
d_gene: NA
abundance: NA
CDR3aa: CASSLWSDARGETQYF
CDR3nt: TGTGCCAGCAGTTTATGGTCAGACGCCCGGGGAGAGACCCAGTACTTC

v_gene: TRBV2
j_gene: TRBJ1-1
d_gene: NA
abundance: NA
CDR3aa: CASSFAQGSTEAFF
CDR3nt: TGTGCCAGCAGCTTTGCGCAGGGATCCACTGAAGCTTTCTTT

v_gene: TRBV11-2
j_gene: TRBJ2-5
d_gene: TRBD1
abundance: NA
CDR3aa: CASSTGGAEETQYF
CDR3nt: TGTGCCAGCAGCACAGGGGGAGCGGAAGAGACCCAGTACTTC

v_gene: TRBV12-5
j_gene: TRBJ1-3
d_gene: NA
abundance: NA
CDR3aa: CASGLREVNTIYF
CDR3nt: TGTGCTAGTGGTTTGAGGGAGGTAAACACCATATATTTT

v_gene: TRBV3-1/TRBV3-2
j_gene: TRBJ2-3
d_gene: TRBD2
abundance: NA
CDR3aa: CASSQAASGGDTQYF
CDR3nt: TGTGCCAGCAGCCAAGCGGCCAGCGGGGGAGATACGCAGTATTTT

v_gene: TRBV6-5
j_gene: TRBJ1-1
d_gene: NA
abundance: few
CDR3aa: CASTRGDTEAFF
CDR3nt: TGTGCCAGCACGCGGGGGGACACTGAAGCTTTCTTT

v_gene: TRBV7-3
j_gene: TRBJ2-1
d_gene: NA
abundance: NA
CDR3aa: CASSRGLYNEQFF
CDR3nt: TGTGCCAGCAGCAGAGGACTGTACAATGAGCAGTTCTTC

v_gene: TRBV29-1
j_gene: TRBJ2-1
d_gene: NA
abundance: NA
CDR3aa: CSVDGEGGEQFF
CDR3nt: TGCAGCGTTGACGGGGAAGGTGGTGAGCAGTTCTTC

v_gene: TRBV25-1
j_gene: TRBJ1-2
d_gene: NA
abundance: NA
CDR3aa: CASSESVPPSGGYGYTF
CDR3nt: TGTGCCAGCAGTGAATCCGTCCCCCCCTCCGGAGGTTATGGCTACACCTTC

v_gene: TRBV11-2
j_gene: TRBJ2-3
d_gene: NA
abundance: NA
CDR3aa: CASSFNHWARSTDTQYF
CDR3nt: TGTGCCAGCAGCTTCAACCATTGGGCCCGAAGCACAGATACGCAGTATTTT

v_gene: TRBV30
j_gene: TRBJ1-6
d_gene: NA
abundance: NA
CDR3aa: CAWEVQVDSPLHF
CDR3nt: TGTGCCTGGGAAGTACAGGTAGATTCACCCCTCCACTTT

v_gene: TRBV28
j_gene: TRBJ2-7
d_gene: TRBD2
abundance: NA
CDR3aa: CASSLAGGKGYEQYF
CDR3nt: TGTGCCAGCAGCTTAGCGGGAGGGAAAGGGTACGAGCAGTACTTC

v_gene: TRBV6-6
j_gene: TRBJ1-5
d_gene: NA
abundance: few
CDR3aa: CASSYPGSGSQPQHF
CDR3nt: TGTGCCAGCAGTTACCCCGGCTCGGGGAGTCAGCCCCAGCATTTT

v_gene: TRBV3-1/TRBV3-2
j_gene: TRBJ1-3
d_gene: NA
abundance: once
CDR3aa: CASNGIGNTIYF
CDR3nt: TGTGCCAGCAACGGGATTGGAAACACCATATATTTT

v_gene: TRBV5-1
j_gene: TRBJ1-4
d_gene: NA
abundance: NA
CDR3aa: CASSLEVGTRGEKLFF
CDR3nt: TGCGCCAGCAGCTTGGAAGTGGGGACAAGGGGGGAAAAACTGTTTTTT

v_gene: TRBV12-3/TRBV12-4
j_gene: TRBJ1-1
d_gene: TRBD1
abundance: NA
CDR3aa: CASRGTVYTEAFF
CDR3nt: TGTGCCAGCAGGGGGACAGTCTACACTGAAGCTTTCTTT

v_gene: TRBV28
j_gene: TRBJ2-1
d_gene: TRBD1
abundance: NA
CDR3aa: CASSFPVSRGRVSYNEQFF
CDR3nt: TGTGCCAGCAGTTTCCCAGTAAGCAGGGGGCGAGTGTCCTACAATGAGCAGTTCTTC

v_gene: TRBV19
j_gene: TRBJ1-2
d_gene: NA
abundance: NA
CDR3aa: CASKGREVSHYTF
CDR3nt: TGTGCCAGTAAGGGGAGGGAAGTCTCTCACTACACCTTC

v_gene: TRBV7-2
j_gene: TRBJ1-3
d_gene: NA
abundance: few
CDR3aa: CASSLVGRAYGNTIYF
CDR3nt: TGTGCCAGCAGCTTAGTCGGCAGGGCCTATGGCAACACCATATATTTT

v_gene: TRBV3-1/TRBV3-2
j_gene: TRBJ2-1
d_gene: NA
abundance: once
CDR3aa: CASSRGPLYNEQFF
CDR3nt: TGTGCCAGCAGCCGGGGCCCACTCTACAATGAGCAGTTCTTC

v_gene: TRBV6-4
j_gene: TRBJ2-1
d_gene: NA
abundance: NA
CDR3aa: CASSSGAYNEQFF
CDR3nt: TGTGCCAGCAGTTCGGGGGCCTACAATGAGCAGTTCTTC

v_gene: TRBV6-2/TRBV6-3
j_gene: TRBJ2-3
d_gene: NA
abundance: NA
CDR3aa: CASSYLDTQYF
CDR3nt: TGTGCCAGCAGTTACCTAGATACGCAGTATTTT

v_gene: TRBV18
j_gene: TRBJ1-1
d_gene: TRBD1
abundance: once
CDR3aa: CASSQGQVVTEAFF
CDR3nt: TGTGCCAGCTCACAAGGACAGGTAGTAACTGAAGCTTTCTTT

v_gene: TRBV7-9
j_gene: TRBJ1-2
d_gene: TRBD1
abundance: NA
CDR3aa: CASTRQGADGYTF
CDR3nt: TGTGCCAGCACCAGACAGGGGGCGGATGGCTACACCTTC

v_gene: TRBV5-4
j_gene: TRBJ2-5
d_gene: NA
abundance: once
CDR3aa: CASSLDLGGGTQYF
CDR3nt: TGTGCCAGCAGCTTGGATTTGGGGGGAGGGACCCAGTACTTC

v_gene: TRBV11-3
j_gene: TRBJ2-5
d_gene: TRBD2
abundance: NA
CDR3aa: CASSFQTSGRETQYF
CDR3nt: TGTGCCAGCAGCTTCCAAACTAGCGGGCGGGAGACCCAGTACTTC

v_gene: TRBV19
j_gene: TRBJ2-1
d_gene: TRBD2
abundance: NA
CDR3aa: CASSPTSGGAGEQFF
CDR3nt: TGTGCCAGTAGCCCTACTAGCGGGGGGGCCGGTGAGCAGTTCTTC

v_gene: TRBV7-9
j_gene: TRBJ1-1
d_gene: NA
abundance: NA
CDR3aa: CASSLVQTNTEAFF
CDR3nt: TGTGCCAGCAGCTTAGTACAGACGAACACTGAAGCTTTCTTT

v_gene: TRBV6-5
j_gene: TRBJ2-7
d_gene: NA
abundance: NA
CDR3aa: CASSLRVGSEQYF
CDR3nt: TGTGCCAGCAGCCTCAGGGTGGGGTCCGAGCAGTACTTC

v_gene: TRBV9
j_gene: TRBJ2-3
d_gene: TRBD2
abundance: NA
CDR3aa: CASAAGVRDTQYF
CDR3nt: TGTGCCAGCGCAGCGGGAGTTAGAGATACGCAGTATTTT

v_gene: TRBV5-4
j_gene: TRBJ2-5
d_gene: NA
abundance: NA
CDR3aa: CASSFWSEETQYF
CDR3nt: TGTGCCAGCAGCTTTTGGTCGGAAGAGACCCAGTACTTC

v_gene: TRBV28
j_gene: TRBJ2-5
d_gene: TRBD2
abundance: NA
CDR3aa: CASSSAGGVETQYF
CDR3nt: TGTGCCAGCAGTTCGGCGGGGGGGGTCGAGACCCAGTACTTC